The rows below give T cell receptor beta chains drawn from one sample of a study of beta chain features in type 1 diabetes. TCRdb's copy holds only in-frame clones and misses some; the assay was immunoSEQ multiplex PCR. The sample has approximately 250,000 clones; approximately 25% are singletons. Sequencing input: naive CD4+ T cells from blood. The receptors come from a woman in her twenties or thirties with type 1 diabetes. CDR3s include the opening cysteine and the closing phenylalanine or tryptophan. The order of the fields is CDR3 protein, CDR3 DNA, D gene, clone size, J gene, V gene. The D gene is left open where the match is weak. Clone size is stated in some rows and not others, as once, few, many or a class when expanded.

CDR3: CASTRRVDNEQFF; DNA: TGTGCCAGCACCCGGCGGGTAGACAATGAGCAGTTCTTC; D: -; size: few; J: TRBJ2-1; V: TRBV2
CDR3: CAWSPGTSGRAREQFF; DNA: TGTGCCTGGAGCCCCGGGACTAGCGGGAGGGCCCGGGAGCAGTTCTTC; D: TRBD2; size: -; J: TRBJ2-1; V: TRBV30
CDR3: CASSHGTSGRSYEQYF; DNA: TGCGCCAGCAGCCACGGGACTAGCGGGAGGTCGTACGAGCAGTACTTC; D: TRBD2; size: -; J: TRBJ2-7; V: TRBV4-1
CDR3: CASRPFRTSGSYEQYF; DNA: TGTGCCAGCAGGCCGTTCAGGACTAGCGGGAGCTACGAGCAGTACTTC; D: TRBD2; size: -; J: TRBJ2-7; V: TRBV2
CDR3: CASSQGDRAYQETQYF; DNA: TGTGCCAGCAGCCAAGGGGACAGGGCGTACCAAGAGACCCAGTACTTC; D: TRBD1; size: few; J: TRBJ2-5; V: TRBV4-2
CDR3: CASSPGQGRSYEQYF; DNA: TGTGCCAGCTCACCGGGACAGGGTCGTTCCTACGAGCAGTACTTC; D: TRBD1; size: -; J: TRBJ2-7; V: TRBV18
CDR3: CATTRGLAETPTWNEQFF; DNA: TGTGCCACCACCCGGGGACTAGCGGAAACCCCTACGTGGAATGAGCAGTTCTTC; D: TRBD2; size: -; J: TRBJ2-1; V: TRBV15
CDR3: CSVESRGLYNEQFF; DNA: TGCAGCGTTGAAAGCAGGGGGCTTTACAATGAGCAGTTCTTC; D: TRBD1; size: few; J: TRBJ2-1; V: TRBV29-1
CDR3: CATSPGQLTDTQYF; DNA: TGTGCCACCAGCCCGGGACAACTCACAGATACGCAGTATTTT; D: -; size: few; J: TRBJ2-3; V: TRBV15
CDR3: CASSQGSPSSYNEQFF; DNA: TGCGCCAGCAGCCAAGGCTCTCCTAGCTCCTACAATGAGCAGTTCTTC; D: -; size: few; J: TRBJ2-1; V: TRBV4-1
CDR3: CASSQLAGQPQYF; DNA: TGCGCCAGCAGCCAATTAGCGGGCCAACCCCAGTACTTC; D: TRBD2; size: -; J: TRBJ2-5; V: TRBV4-1
CDR3: CASGPGTYEQYF; DNA: TGCGCCAGCGGGCCGGGGACCTACGAGCAGTACTTC; D: -; size: -; J: TRBJ2-7; V: TRBV5-1
CDR3: CSVGQGAGGYTF; DNA: TGCAGCGTCGGACAGGGGGCCGGTGGCTACACCTTC; D: TRBD1; size: -; J: TRBJ1-2; V: TRBV29-1
CDR3: CASSPWTTYNEQFF; DNA: TGTGCCAGCAGCCCATGGACTACCTACAATGAGCAGTTCTTC; D: -; size: -; J: TRBJ2-1; V: TRBV9
CDR3: CASSHPSPGGSSYNEQFF; DNA: TGCGCCAGCAGCCACCCTAGCCCAGGGGGCAGCTCCTACAATGAGCAGTTCTTC; D: TRBD1; size: -; J: TRBJ2-1; V: TRBV4-1
CDR3: CSVERNRGDYGYTF; DNA: TGCAGCGTTGAGAGAAACAGGGGTGACTATGGCTACACCTTC; D: TRBD1; size: -; J: TRBJ1-2; V: TRBV29-1
CDR3: CASSQASTSGQGVYNEQFF; DNA: TGCGCCAGCAGCCAAGCCTCGACGTCAGGGCAGGGGGTCTACAATGAGCAGTTCTTC; D: TRBD1; size: -; J: TRBJ2-1; V: TRBV4-1
CDR3: CASSEASSQNEKLFF; DNA: TGTGCCAGCAGTGAAGCTTCCTCACAGAATGAAAAACTGTTTTTT; D: -; size: -; J: TRBJ1-4; V: TRBV6-1
CDR3: CSVKTDRNTEAFF; DNA: TGCAGCGTGAAGACGGACAGGAACACTGAAGCTTTCTTT; D: -; size: few; J: TRBJ1-1; V: TRBV29-1
CDR3: CASSLRDLPYNEQFF; DNA: TGTGCCAGCAGCTTAAGGGACTTACCCTACAATGAGCAGTTCTTC; D: -; size: -; J: TRBJ2-1; V: TRBV7-3
CDR3: CATSYGGRAFGETQYF; DNA: TGTGCCACCAGTTATGGAGGGAGGGCCTTTGGGGAGACCCAGTACTTC; D: TRBD2; size: -; J: TRBJ2-5; V: TRBV15
CDR3: CASRQGEAQYF; DNA: TGTGCCAGCAGGCAGGGTGAGGCGCAGTATTTT; D: -; size: few; J: TRBJ2-3; V: TRBV6-5
CDR3: CASRDRSSSYEQYF; DNA: TGTGCCAGCAGGGACAGGTCTTCCTCCTACGAGCAGTACTTC; D: TRBD1; size: few; J: TRBJ2-7; V: TRBV6-6
CDR3: CASSLLGGGYTF; DNA: TGTGCCAGCAGTTTGTTAGGAGGTGGCTACACCTTC; D: -; size: -; J: TRBJ1-2; V: TRBV28
CDR3: CASTRTSGSYNEQFF; DNA: TGTGCCAGCACCAGGACTAGCGGGAGCTACAATGAGCAGTTCTTC; D: TRBD2; size: few; J: TRBJ2-1; V: TRBV2
CDR3: CAWRQGSTDTQYF; DNA: TGTGCCTGGAGACAGGGGAGCACAGATACGCAGTATTTT; D: TRBD1; size: few; J: TRBJ2-3; V: TRBV30
CDR3: CSVEGDRGNYGYTF; DNA: TGCAGCGTTGAAGGGGACAGGGGTAACTATGGCTACACCTTC; D: TRBD1; size: -; J: TRBJ1-2; V: TRBV29-1
CDR3: CSVEDFYRDREELSYGYTF; DNA: TGCAGCGTTGAAGATTTTTACCGGGACAGGGAAGAATTATCCTATGGCTACACCTTC; D: TRBD1; size: -; J: TRBJ1-2; V: TRBV29-1
CDR3: CASTLTGGVNTEAFF; DNA: TGTGCCAGCACCCTCACAGGGGGAGTGAACACTGAAGCTTTCTTT; D: TRBD1; size: few; J: TRBJ1-1; V: TRBV7-9
CDR3: CASSLRGTGSVFGYTF; DNA: TGTGCCAGCAGCCTACGTGGGACAGGGTCAGTCTTTGGCTACACCTTC; D: TRBD1; size: -; J: TRBJ1-2; V: TRBV5-6
CDR3: CAISELAGGYNEQFF; DNA: TGTGCCATCAGTGAGCTAGCGGGAGGGTACAATGAGCAGTTCTTC; D: TRBD2; size: few; J: TRBJ2-1; V: TRBV10-3
CDR3: CASSQQRETGELFF; DNA: TGTGCCAGCAGCCAGCAGCGGGAGACCGGGGAGCTGTTTTTT; D: TRBD2; size: -; J: TRBJ2-2; V: TRBV7-9
CDR3: CASSGEGGSRHF; DNA: TGTGCCAGCAGCGGGGAGGGCGGGAGTAGACACTTC; D: TRBD2; size: -; J: TRBJ2-5; V: TRBV11-2
CDR3: CASSVGTGELFF; DNA: TGTGCCAGCAGCGTCGGGACCGGGGAGCTGTTTTTT; D: -; size: -; J: TRBJ2-2; V: TRBV9
CDR3: CASREQGATGELFF; DNA: TGTGCCAGCAGAGAACAGGGGGCGACCGGGGAGCTGTTTTTT; D: TRBD1; size: -; J: TRBJ2-2; V: TRBV2
CDR3: CAWSASILGTQYF; DNA: TGTGCCTGGAGTGCTAGTATCTTAGGGACCCAGTACTTC; D: -; size: few; J: TRBJ2-5; V: TRBV30
CDR3: CASSLAPNPPNRDRGHSVQPQHF; DNA: TGCGCCAGCAGCTTGGCCCCCAACCCGCCGAACCGGGACAGGGGGCACAGCGTTCAGCCCCAGCATTTT; D: TRBD1; size: -; J: TRBJ1-5; V: TRBV5-1
CDR3: CASSYGGSNTEAFF; DNA: TGTGCCAGCAGCTATGGCGGATCGAACACTGAAGCTTTCTTT; D: -; size: few; J: TRBJ1-1; V: TRBV7-3
CDR3: CASSSTDRTYEQYF; DNA: TGTGCCAGCAGCTCGACGGACAGAACCTACGAGCAGTACTTC; D: -; size: -; J: TRBJ2-7; V: TRBV13